Given below is one T cell receptor (beta chain) in context. Its target is unknown. TCRdb reworked the 5' RACE reads into one entry per CDR3 protein, no DNA. This sample's table has roughly 300,000 distinct CDR3 sequences. The data belong to a study of T cells expressing NK-cell markers. Study details: Source material for TCR beta repertoires consisted of sorted CD3+CD56+NKG2C+, CD3+CD56+NKG2C- and CD3+CD56-NKG2C+ T cells. Sequenced donors, eight in total, included seven who were HCMV-seropositive and one who was seronegative. Points from the study as a whole: No clear determination of HCMV specificity was made for expanded NKG2C+ T cell clones. NKG2C+ dominant clonotype frequencies in over 5 donors were roughly 1.0-7.5% of CD8+ T cells.

Germline CDR1 and CDR2: LGHNA and YSLEER. The CDR3 is 14 amino acids. The receptor comes from a woman between 18 and 70 years old in good health. The rearrangement uses TRBV4-3 and TRBJ1-2; TCRdb designates TRBD1, a call that cannot be tested without DNA. Sequenced sample: blood T cells: a sorted CD56 or NKG2C T cell subset, CD4+ or CD8+ T cells, or bulk PBMC T cells (not recorded which). CDR3 region: CASSQDAGAGGYTF.